One sample yielded the 8 T cell receptor beta chains listed below, sequenced in a study of cytomegalovirus exposure and HLA in healthy donors. The PCR used 60 Vbeta and 13 Jbeta primers. Libraries were prepared by immunoSEQ multiplex PCR; TCRdb keeps only in-frame clonotypes and omits some of them. The sample holds about 190,000 clones, about 80% seen once. Sequenced sample: PBMCs. Source of these receptors: a man aged 40-55 years in good health and CMV-seropositive.

This chain joins TRBV4-3 and TRBJ2-2; 8 bases are shared with TRBD1. The CDR3 has 16 amino acids. Germline V gene data show CDR1 as LGHNA and CDR2 as YSLEER. The V and J ends lost 0 bases and 7 bases, in that order; junction bases with no gene match: 7. The CDR3 bases are TGCGCCAGCAGCCAAGAAGGGACAGGAACGCGCGGGGAGCTGTTTTTT. The encoded protein is CASSQEGTGTRGELFF.

The CDR3 region is CAISLTGELFF. Here the CDR3 DNA reads TGTGCCATCTCCCTCACCGGGGAGCTGTTTTTT. This rearrangement joins TRBV10-3 to TRBJ2-2; no firm D call. This CDR3 region has 11 residues. Per germline, CDR1 ENHRY and CDR2 SYGVKD. V dropped 8 bases and J dropped 4 bases, with 5 bases sitting between them.

The table lists this clone with a count of one. The gene calls are TRBV11-2 and TRBJ2-5, with D tentatively TRBD2 (5 bases). V was shortened by 3 bases and J by 5 bases, with 10 bases between the two germline ends. This CDR3 has 13 residues. Germline CDR1 and CDR2: SGHAT and FQNNGV. The CDR3 here is CASSFGVWETQYF. The CDR3 nucleotides read TGTGCCAGCAGCTTCGGGGTGTGGGAGACCCAGTACTTC.

V and J are TRBV18 and TRBJ2-5; 10 nucleotides agree with TRBD2. This CDR3 contains 20 residues. Germline CDR1 reads KGHSH; CDR2 reads LQKENI. Unmatched junction bases numbered 19, after V lost 4 bases and J lost 2 bases. The CDR3 reads CASSRYHLTSGLKGQETQYF. The CDR3 DNA follows: TGTGCCAGCTCACGTTACCATTTGACTAGCGGGCTTAAGGGGCAAGAGACCCAGTACTTC. Full variable domain (missing parts from reference TRBV18 and TRBJ2-5): NAGVMQNPRHLVRRRGQEARLRCSPMKGHSHVYWYRQLPEEGLKFMVYLQKENIIDESGMPKERFSAEFPKEGPSILRIQQVVRGDSAAYFCASSRYHLTSGLKGQETQYFGPGTRLLVL.

This clone occurred once. This chain connects TRBV25-1 to TRBJ2-7, with D possibly TRBD1 on 5 matching bases. Trimming cost V 3 bases and J 5 bases, with 23 bases left between them. Germline V gives CDR1 MGHDK, CDR2 SYGVNS. The CDR3 has 17 amino acids. CDR3 sequence (DNA): TGTGCCAGCAGTGAGGATTCCTTGTGGGGCAGGGCCAACGAGCAGTACTTC. Its translation is CASSEDSLWGRANEQYF.

The V gene is TRBV10-3, the J gene TRBJ2-2, with 9 bases matching TRBD1. The CDR3 covers 16 residues. Germline CDR1 ENHRY, CDR2 SYGVKD. With V trimmed by 4 bases and J by 6 bases, 9 bases remained unmatched. The chain's CDR3 is CAISAPTGGRAGELFF. The CDR3 DNA follows: TGTGCCATCAGTGCCCCGACAGGGGGTCGAGCCGGGGAGCTGTTTTTT.

This clone occurred a few times. The rearrangement uses TRBV28 and TRBJ1-1; no clear D gene. Germline CDR1 reads MDHEN; CDR2 reads SYDVKM. V was shortened by 1 base and J by 1 base, with 10 bases between the two germline ends. CDR3 size: 15 residues. As DNA, the CDR3 is TGTGCCAGCAGTTTATTTCAGGTACCGAACACTGAAGCTTTCTTT. Amino acid sequence: CASSLFQVPNTEAFF.

The chain carries TRBV28 and TRBJ2-2; D perhaps matches TRBD2 (6 bases). Germline CDR1 reads MDHEN; CDR2 reads SYDVKM. Trimming stripped 8 bases from V and 6 bases from J, with 13 bases between. This CDR3 comprises 13 residues. The CDR3 loop is CASVTGGAGELFF. The CDR3 nucleotides are TGTGCCAGCGTTACCGGCGGGGCCGGGGAGCTGTTTTTT.